These 32 T cell receptor beta chains share one sample of origin, sequenced in a study of early T cells in non-severe SARS-CoV-2 infection. TCRdb itself ran the 5' RACE reads through MiXCR, one entry per CDR3 protein. Of 45,000 or so distinct CDR3 sequences in the sample, 5.5% to 7.5% are singletons; the top ten hold over 10%. Sequencing was done on a sample of whole blood. Receptors were obtained from an adult who was a healthcare worker with PCR-confirmed SARS-CoV-2 infection or an uninfected control (not recorded which).

The sample holds a few counts of this clonotype. J is TRBJ2-3 and V is TRBV6-4; 13 bases are shared with TRBD2. This CDR3 has 15 residues. V shed 0 bases, J shed 6 bases, and the junction held 0 bases outside the gene matches. Germline V gene data show CDR1 as MRHNA and CDR2 as SNTAGT. CDR3 amino acids: CASSDSTSGGDTQYF. The CDR3 coding sequence is TGTGCCAGCAGTGACTCGACTAGCGGGGGGGATACGCAGTATTTT.

There are a few counts of this clonotype. This chain connects TRBV29-1 to TRBJ2-3, with D possibly TRBD1 on 7 matching bases. The CDR3 is 18 residues long. Germline V CDR1 and CDR2: SQVTM, ANQGSEA. The ends were cut back, 2 bases at V and 1 base at J, with 22 bases in the middle. For the CDR3, the DNA is TGCAGCGTTGAATCGTCGGAGGGGGCTACCTATCGCACAGATACGCAGTATTTT. Its translation is CSVESSEGATYRTDTQYF.

The chain joins TRBV29-1 to TRBJ2-7; 7 nucleotides line up with TRBD1. CDR1 SQVTM and CDR2 ANQGSEA come from the germline V gene. V was clipped by 2 bases and J by 2 bases; unmatched bases: 6. The CDR3 contains 14 residues. The CDR3 DNA follows: TGCAGCGTTGAACAGGGACAGTTAACCTACGAGCAGTACTTC. Amino acids: CSVEQGQLTYEQYF.

This clonotype was observed a handful of times. The genes are TRBV6-2 or TRBV6-3 and TRBJ1-1, with no clear D. Germline assignment: CDR1 MNHEY and CDR2 SVGEGT. V lost 0 bases to trimming and J lost 1 base, with 15 bases between them. The CDR3 has 17 residues. DNA for the CDR3: TGTGCCAGCAGTTACTCCGGGAACTTCAGGCAGAACACTGAAGCTTTCTTT. It translates to CASSYSGNFRQNTEAFF.

This clonotype turned up a few times. This chain joins TRBV20-1 and TRBJ1-4; 7 bases map to TRBD1. Germline V gene lookup returns CDR1 DFQATT and CDR2 SNEGSKA (reference sequence). V was clipped by 4 bases and J by 5 bases; unmatched bases: 4. CDR3 size: 13 residues. This CDR3 reads CSAIRGVNEKLFF. The CDR3 region has the DNA TGCAGTGCTATCAGGGGGGTGAATGAAAAACTGTTTTTT.

This clonotype has at least ten counts. The chain uses TRBV11-1 and TRBJ2-2, with TRBD1 matching 9 bases. Looked up from germline, CDR1 is SGHAT and CDR2 is FQDESV (reference sequence). The CDR3 length is 15 residues. V was pared by 7 bases and J by 4 bases, with 7 bases of the junction left unmatched. DNA of the CDR3: TGTGCCAGCACCAAAAACAGGGGGCTCACCGGGGAGCTGTTTTTT. Protein: CASTKNRGLTGELFF.

The V and J genes are TRBV28 and TRBJ2-7, with TRBD1 as a possible D gene (5 bases). Germline values: CDR1 MDHEN, CDR2 SYDVKM. V shed 9 bases and J shed 0 bases, with 15 bases lying between them. The CDR3 runs to 14 residues. CDR3 in amino acids: CASTTGPPSYEQYF. DNA of the CDR3: TGTGCCAGTACAACAGGACCTCCCTCCTACGAGCAGTACTTC.

This clonotype has more than one count but fewer than ten. The chain is built from TRBV6-2 or TRBV6-3 and TRBJ2-1; D tentatively reads TRBD1 or TRBD2 (6 bases each). The V end lost 2 bases, the J end lost 7 bases, and 15 bases lay between the germline ends. CDR1 is MNHEY and CDR2 is SVGEGT in the germline V gene. The CDR3 covers 15 residues. CDR3 region: CASSYRTGARNEQFF. In nucleotides, the CDR3 is TGTGCCAGCAGTTACCGAACGGGGGCCCGTAATGAGCAGTTCTTC.

This clonotype was counted ten times or more. The rearrangement joins TRBV6-1 to TRBJ2-4, with 8 bases fitting TRBD1. This CDR3 has 18 residues. The V segment lost 2 bases and the J segment 0 bases; nucleotides outside the gene matches: 9. Germline CDR1 and CDR2: MNHNS and SASEGT. The CDR3 nucleotides are TGTGCCAGCAGTGAATACCGACAGGGGCGGGTAGCCAAAAACATTCAGTACTTC. Protein product: CASSEYRQGRVAKNIQYF.

In its sample, this clonotype ranks as medium-sized. The CDR3 coding sequence is TGTGCCAGCAGTGAAGGGGCGGCCTACGAGCAGTACTTC. Its translation is CASSEGAAYEQYF. The chain carries TRBV2 and TRBJ2-7; D is unclear. The CDR3 is 13 residues long. V was pared by 1 base and J by 2 bases, with 6 bases between. Germline V CDR1 and CDR2: SNHLY, FYNNEI.

This clonotype was detected a few times. The rearrangement links TRBV7-9 to TRBJ2-2, with no clear D. Germline assignment: CDR1 SEHNR and CDR2 FQNEAQ (reference sequence). The CDR3 covers 13 residues. V dropped 3 bases and J dropped 5 bases, with 7 bases sitting between them. The CDR3, as DNA: TGTGCCAGCAGCTTTAGGGAAACCGGGGAGCTGTTTTTT. It encodes CASSFRETGELFF.

There are many counts of this clonotype. The chain recombines TRBV6-4 with TRBJ2-1, with unresolved D. The CDR3 length is 12 residues. Germline V lookup: CDR1 MRHNA, CDR2 SNTAGT. V lost 2 bases and J lost 6, with 5 bases in between. CDR3 nucleotides: TGTGCCAGCAGTGACGGTGGCAATGAGCAGTTCTTC. Translating it yields CASSDGGNEQFF.

In its sample, this clonotype was seen many times. This sequence joins TRBV6-1 and TRBJ2-2; perhaps D is TRBD1 or TRBD2 (6 bases each). CDR1 and CDR2 (germline): MNHNS, SASEGT. The CDR3 is made up of 15 amino acids. V dropped 1 base and J dropped 5 bases, with 11 bases sitting between them. CDR3 in amino acids: CASSEGGAGTGELFF. The CDR3 nucleotides read TGTGCCAGCAGTGAAGGGGGGGCAGGAACCGGGGAGCTGTTTTTT.

This clonotype was counted many times. V is TRBV24-1 and J is TRBJ1-5; D remains unclear. Looked up from germline, CDR1 is KGHDR and CDR2 is SFDVKD. The length of the CDR3 is 13 residues. The V end was cut by 7 bases, the J end by 11 bases, with 17 bases between. The CDR3 sequence: CATRKDKQSAQHF. The CDR3 nucleotides are TGTGCCACCAGAAAAGACAAGCAATCAGCCCAGCATTTT.

The gene calls are TRBV5-1 and TRBJ1-1, with D tentatively TRBD1 (6 bases). Germline-derived CDR1 and CDR2 are SGHRS and YFSETQ. Trimming took off 1 base at V and 3 bases at J, with 10 bases between the two ends. CDR3 size: 14 residues. This CDR3 reads CASSLNRADTEAFF. CDR3 DNA sequence: TGCGCCAGCAGCTTGAACAGGGCAGACACTGAAGCTTTCTTT.

This clonotype was found a few times. CDR3 amino acids: CSAYMQGVQETQYF. The CDR3, as DNA: TGCAGTGCTTACATGCAGGGGGTCCAAGAGACCCAGTACTTC. The rearrangement links TRBV20-1 to TRBJ2-5, with 7 bases identical to TRBD1. The CDR3 loop spans 14 amino acids. Germline CDR1 reads DFQATT; CDR2 reads SNEGSKA (reference sequence). The V and J ends lost 5 bases and 1 base, in that order; junction bases with no gene match: 7.

This chain joins TRBV21-1 and TRBJ2-5. TRBV21-1 is noted as a pseudogene. CDR3 length: 16 residues. The CDR3 protein is CASSRMCQTVEETQYF. In DNA form, the CDR3 reads TGTGCCAGCAGCAGGATGTGCCAAACCGTGGAGGAGACCCAGTACTTC.

This clonotype was picked up a small number of times. The CDR3 reads CASSGVASGGSLYNEQFF. The CDR3 bases are TGCGCCAGCAGCGGGGTGGCTAGCGGGGGCAGCCTTTACAATGAGCAGTTCTTC. The rearrangement uses TRBV4-1 and TRBJ2-1; 10 positions agree with TRBD2. Trimming took 5 bases from V and 4 from J; bases not matched to a gene: 14. The germline gives CDR1 MGHRA, CDR2 YSYEKL. The CDR3 is made up of 18 amino acids.

In its sample, this clonotype was seen a few times. The genes are TRBV5-4 and TRBJ1-1; no clear D. This CDR3 comprises 16 residues. The ends were cut back, 2 bases at V and 1 base at J, with 15 bases in the middle. CDR1 is SGHNT and CDR2 is YYREEE in the germline V gene (reference sequence). CDR3 bases: TGTGCCAGCAGCTTCGGAGGGATTAAAGGGAACACTGAAGCTTTCTTT. Its protein is CASSFGGIKGNTEAFF.

This clonotype was picked up many times. V is TRBV19 and J is TRBJ2-5; D is unresolved. Germline loops: CDR1 LNHDA, CDR2 SQIVND (reference sequence). Between the trimmed V and J ends, which lost 0 bases and 5 bases, there was a span of 7 bases. The CDR3 runs to 13 residues. The CDR3 coding sequence is TGTGCCAGTAGTATAGACCAGGAGGAGACCCAGTACTTC. Encoded protein: CASSIDQEETQYF.

This clonotype was counted once. A read error may explain this, as a much larger clone is one base away. This likely comes from a read error, as the CDR3 has no conserved phenylalanine or tryptophan at its end. This chain connects TRBV27 to TRBJ2-1, with a tentative D call TRBD1 (5 bases). Trimming took off 0 bases at V and 7 bases at J, with 10 bases between the two ends. The CDR3 spans 14 residues. Germline-derived CDR1 and CDR2 are MNHEY and SMNVEV (reference sequence). The CDR3 DNA follows: TGTGCCAGCAGTTTATCTTCAGGGTTGAATGAGCAGTTCTCC. Translating gives CASSLSSGLNEQFS.

This clonotype was found once. V is TRBV10-3 and J is TRBJ1-6; D perhaps matches TRBD1 (5 bases). Germline CDR1 and CDR2: ENHRY and SYGVKD. Between the trimmed V and J ends, which lost 5 bases and 7 bases, there was a span of 9 bases. CDR3 size: 13 residues. The CDR3 bases are TGTGCCATCAGTTACGGGGGGAATTCACCCCTCCACTTT. It yields the protein CAISYGGNSPLHF.

This chain links TRBV12-3 or TRBV12-4 with TRBJ1-5; D remains ambiguous. Trimming shortened V by 6 bases and J by 0 bases, and 12 bases separated the two germline ends. The CDR3 sequence is 15 residues long. The CDR3 DNA reads TGTGCCAGCAGCCCGGACGGTAATAGCAATCAGCCCCAGCATTTT. Protein: CASSPDGNSNQPQHF.

The chain carries TRBV7-9 and TRBJ2-3; 16 bases map to TRBD2. The junction had 7 bases not matched to a gene; V was cut back by 4 bases and J by 6 bases. The CDR3 contains 17 residues. Germline V gives CDR1 SEHNR, CDR2 FQNEAQ (reference sequence). This CDR3 reads CASSSGTSGGARDTQYF. The CDR3 DNA is TGTGCCAGCAGCTCCGGGACTAGCGGGGGGGCCAGGGATACGCAGTATTTT.

The chain links TRBV5-1 to TRBJ2-1; the match to TRBD2 covers 9 bases. The V and J ends lost 5 bases and 2 bases, in that order; junction bases with no gene match: 5. Germline assignment: CDR1 SGHRS and CDR2 YFSETQ. The CDR3 extends over 15 amino acids. CDR3 sequence reads: CASRPIAGAYNEQFF. The DNA of the CDR3 is TGCGCCAGCAGACCCATAGCGGGGGCCTACAATGAGCAGTTCTTC.

This clonotype was observed a handful of times. V gene TRBV11-2 combines with J gene TRBJ2-7; D gene unclear. CDR1 is SGHAT and CDR2 is FQNNGV in the germline V gene. The CDR3 extends over 12 amino acids. V lost 4 bases and J lost 6, with 10 bases in between. As DNA, the CDR3 is TGTGCCAGCAGCTCCGGTGGTGCCGAGCAGTACTTC. As protein: CASSSGGAEQYF.

This clonotype showed up many times. The gene calls are TRBV12-5 and TRBJ1-5; possibly TRBD1 for D (6 bases). The V gene lost 2 bases and the J gene lost 6 bases, with 20 bases spanning the gap. This CDR3 region has 17 residues. Germline lookup yields CDR1 LGHNT and CDR2 FRNRAP. The CDR3 protein is CASGLLPPGAGGQPQHF. CDR3 coding DNA: TGTGCTAGTGGTTTGCTTCCCCCGGGGGCGGGAGGTCAGCCCCAGCATTTT.

This clonotype was seen many times. J is TRBJ2-7 and V is TRBV7-2; 7 nucleotides match TRBD1. This CDR3 is built from 14 residues. CDR1 is SGHTA and CDR2 is FQGNSA in the germline V gene. With 3 bases clipped from V and 2 bases from J, the junction kept 4 bases outside the gene matches. CDR3 DNA sequence: TGTGCCAGCAGCTTCGGGGACAGACCCTACGAGCAGTACTTC. Translated: CASSFGDRPYEQYF.

This clonotype came up once. V usage is TRBV6-6 and J usage is TRBJ2-6; D could derive from TRBD1 or TRBD2 (5 bases each). CDR1 and CDR2 (germline): MNHNY, SVGAGI (reference sequence). The V end lost 2 bases, the J end lost 4 bases, and 9 bases lay between the germline ends. This CDR3 is built from 15 residues. The CDR3 here is CASSYPGRGANVLTF. The CDR3, as DNA: TGTGCCAGCAGTTACCCGGGGCGAGGGGCCAACGTCCTGACTTTC.

This clonotype was recorded many times. The chain employs TRBV24-1 and TRBJ2-3; 9 bases line up with TRBD2. The CDR3 covers 13 residues. After removal of 7 bases from V and 4 bases from J, the junction contained 2 bases not matched to a gene. The germline V gene has CDR1 KGHDR and CDR2 SFDVKD. The CDR3 loop reads CATRASGADTQYF. The CDR3 DNA sequence: TGTGCCACCAGGGCTAGCGGGGCAGATACGCAGTATTTT.

This clonotype was recorded many times. The CDR3 bases are TGTGCCAGCAGCAATAGAGGGTGGGGGGAAAGCACAGATACGCAGTATTTT. It encodes CASSNRGWGESTDTQYF. The chain links TRBV7-6 to TRBJ2-3, with D possibly TRBD2 on 6 matching bases. The CDR3 sequence is 17 residues long. The germline V gene has CDR1 SGHVS and CDR2 FNYEAQ. The V end lost 5 bases, the J end lost 0 bases, and 18 bases lay between the germline ends.

This chain uses TRBV5-1 with TRBJ2-5, with 9 bases identical to TRBD2. This CDR3 comprises 17 residues. Trimming cost V 4 bases and J 4 bases; bases outside gene matches: 14. Germline values: CDR1 SGHRS, CDR2 YFSETQ. The chain's CDR3 is CASSPGAGGGAGETQYF. The CDR3 bases are TGCGCCAGCAGCCCTGGCGCCGGCGGGGGGGCCGGAGAGACCCAGTACTTC.